This is a list of T cell receptor beta chains from one sample in a study of T-cell memory formation after mild COVID-19. TCRdb analysed the 5' RACE reads with MiXCR anew, one entry per CDR3 protein. The table lists around 340,000 distinct CDR3 sequences, roughly 14% of them singletons. The source material was PBMCs or a T cell subset sorted from them (not recorded which). The receptors shown here come from a man younger than 35 who had mild COVID-19 (a few samples of this study predate the infection). Cell type and time point are not known. Both conserved end residues are part of each CDR3. The size entry is marked missing in some rows and otherwise reads once, few, many or a size class.

CDR3aa,v_gene,j_gene,abundance
CASSSSSGGNEQFF,TRBV7-7,TRBJ2-1,many
CASSFRRDSSTDTQYF,TRBV12-3/TRBV12-4,TRBJ2-3,few
CASSQDWGYTEAFF,TRBV4-1,TRBJ1-1,NA
CASSGGNRDTGKEQYF,TRBV7-9,TRBJ2-7,NA
CASSFNRVSPLHF,TRBV7-2,TRBJ1-6,few
CASTSIAAGYNEQSF,TRBV12-3/TRBV12-4,TRBJ2-1,few
CASSPWGAETQYF,TRBV3-1,TRBJ2-5,few
CSAKGGQETQYF,TRBV20-1,TRBJ2-5,NA
CASSRGREGDTQYF,TRBV7-9,TRBJ2-3,few
CASSGRDSFANTGELFF,TRBV7-6,TRBJ2-2,NA
CASSLVGSNYEQYF,TRBV5-6,TRBJ2-7,many
CASSLVSGTSPLHF,TRBV27,TRBJ1-6,once
CAIAKQGMNTGELFF,TRBV10-3,TRBJ2-2,few
CASSLGLGQGTGELFF,TRBV5-1,TRBJ2-2,few
CATSDTGYEQFF,TRBV24-1,TRBJ2-1,NA
CASSIYGTDYGYTF,TRBV27,TRBJ1-2,NA
CSARVRGAWGYGYTF,TRBV20-1,TRBJ1-2,NA
CASSSFGRAAEAFF,TRBV5-4,TRBJ1-1,few
CAISQQPGNTIYF,TRBV10-3,TRBJ1-3,NA
CASSGLPGTGRETQYF,TRBV6-1,TRBJ2-5,NA
CSARIGGPGETQYF,TRBV20-1,TRBJ2-5,few
CSVRFAATEAFF,TRBV29-1,TRBJ1-1,few